This TCR beta chain derives from a study of blood T cell repertoires in COVID-19. Overall study context: Material from acute and convalescent COVID-19 was sourced from the United States, Italy and Spain. T cells, B-cell-depleted T cells, or PBMCs supplied cDNA or gDNA.

Original processing methods: The assay estimated nucleated cells by amplifying reference gene primers. Repertoires were generated with immunoSEQ multiplex PCR, while TCRdb's copy carries only in-frame clones and drops some. V and J calls and clone size are given by that table; D and trimming were obtained from the DNA. In the table there are about 300,000 clones, about 82% of which are singletons. Germline V lookup: CDR1 MRHNA, CDR2 SNTAGT. Between the trimmed V and J ends, which lost 3 bases and 2 bases, there was a span of 6 bases. The CDR3 consists of 13 residues. The clonotype comes from a woman between 45 and 65 years old with acute or convalescent COVID-19. Source material: peripheral blood. This chain connects TRBV6-4 to TRBJ2-3; D is unclear. The CDR3, as DNA: TGTGCCAGCAGTGAGGTAGACACAGATACGCAGTATTTT. Amino acid sequence: CASSEVDTDTQYF.